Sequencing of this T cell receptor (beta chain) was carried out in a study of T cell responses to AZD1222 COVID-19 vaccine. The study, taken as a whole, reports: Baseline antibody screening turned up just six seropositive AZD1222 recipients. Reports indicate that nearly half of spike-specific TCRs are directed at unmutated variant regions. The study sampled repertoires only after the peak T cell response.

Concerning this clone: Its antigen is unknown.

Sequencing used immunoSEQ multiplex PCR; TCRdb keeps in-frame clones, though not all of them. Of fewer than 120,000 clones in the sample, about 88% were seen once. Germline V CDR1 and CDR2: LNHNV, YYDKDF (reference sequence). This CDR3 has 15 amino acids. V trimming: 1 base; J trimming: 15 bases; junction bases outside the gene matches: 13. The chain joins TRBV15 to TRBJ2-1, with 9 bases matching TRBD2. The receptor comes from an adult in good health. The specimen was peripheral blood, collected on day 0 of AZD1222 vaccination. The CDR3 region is CATSRVQASGARGFF. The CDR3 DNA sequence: TGTGCCACCAGCAGAGTTCAGGCTAGCGGGGCCAGAGGGTTCTTC.